These 29 T cell receptor beta chains share one sample of origin, sequenced in a study of T cells in women clearing cervical HPV infection. The assay was immunoSEQ multiplex PCR, and TCRdb's table has in-frame clones only and misses some. The table counts about 19,000 clones; roughly a sixth lies in the top ten. The sample comprised blood buffy coat. These receptors were collected from a woman between 18 and 70 years old with a cervical HPV16 infection that either progressed to CIN3+ or cleared (not recorded which).

For this clone: The missing CDR3 end, 3 residues past where the read stops, is filled in from the germline J gene. The sample holds other DNA sequences that translate to the same CDR3. The chain uses TRBV7-9 and TRBJ2-2; the D gene is possibly TRBD1 (5 bases). The CDR3 covers 14 residues. Per germline, CDR1 SEHNR and CDR2 FQNEAQ (reference sequence). CDR3 bases read: TGTGCCACCCAACCCCCGGACACCATTGAAAAG. Amino acid sequence: CATQPPDTIEK. The complete CDR3 reads CATQPPDTIEKLFF.

As concerns this clone: The read terminates 3 residues ahead of where the CDR3 ends, so the germline J gene completes it. The chain employs TRBV20-1 and TRBJ1-1; 7 bases map to TRBD1. Germline V CDR1 and CDR2: DFQATT, SNEGSKA (reference sequence). Trimming took 0 bases from V and 1 from J; bases not matched to a gene: 2. This CDR3 contains 14 residues. The chain's CDR3 is CSAREQGWNTEAFF. The sequenced CDR3 bases are TGCAGTGCTAGAGAACAGGGGTGGAACACTGAA.

The sequenced part of the CDR3 DNA is TGCAGTGCCGGACTAGCGGGGGGCGGAAGCACAGATACG. It codes for CSAGLAGGGSTDT. The whole CDR3 protein is CSAGLAGGGSTDTQYF. The rearrangement uses TRBV20-1 and TRBJ2-3, with 14 nucleotides matching TRBD2. From the germline J gene comes the end of the CDR3, since the read stops 3 residues before it. The length of the CDR3 is 16 residues. Germline CDR1 is DFQATT and CDR2 is SNEGSKA (reference sequence). The V segment lost 6 bases and the J segment 0 bases; nucleotides outside the gene matches: 5.

On this clone itself: The read falls 3 residues short of the CDR3 end, and the missing part is taken from the germline J gene. The chain links TRBV18 to TRBJ1-1; the D gene is possibly TRBD1 (5 bases). This CDR3 comprises 16 residues. Germline values: CDR1 KGHSH, CDR2 LQKENI. The CDR3 DNA, read in part, is TGTGCCAGCTCACCACCGGGGGGGGTGAGCTCCTACGAG. It is translated as CASSPPGGVSSYE. The full CDR3 protein reads CASSPPGGVSSYEAFF.

Remarks on this clone: Coverage ceases 3 residues before the CDR3 finishes, and the germline J gene fills in the end. This sample includes further DNA sequences coding for the same CDR3. The chain combines TRBV19 with TRBJ1-1; D perhaps matches TRBD1 (5 bases). The CDR3 covers 17 residues. Germline CDR1 LNHDA, CDR2 SQIVND (reference sequence). CDR3 sequence reads: CASSTPLLAGETDTAFF. The CDR3 bases that were read are TGTGCCAGTAGTACTCCTCTTCTAGCGGGGGAAACAGATACA.

About this clone itself: The CDR3 end lies 3 residues beyond the end of the read and is filled in from the germline J gene. This chain joins TRBV6-2 or TRBV6-3 and TRBJ1-2, with D possibly matching TRBD1 (6 bases). Germline CDR1 MNHEY, CDR2 SVGEGT. The CDR3 consists of 14 residues. The V gene lost 5 bases and the J gene lost 5 bases, with 15 bases spanning the gap. The covered CDR3 bases are TGTGCCAGCAGTCCCCGGACAGTTACTTATGGC. The encoded protein is CASSPRTVTYG. The full-length CDR3 reads as CASSPRTVTYGYTF.

Of note for this clone: Read sequence stops 3 residues before the CDR3 end, and the germline J gene provides the missing end. V usage is TRBV19 and J usage is TRBJ1-2, with D maybe TRBD1 (6 bases). Germline CDR1 reads LNHDA; CDR2 reads SQIVND (reference sequence). With 4 bases removed from V and 7 bases from J, the gap between germline ends came to 19 bases. This CDR3 region has 15 residues. CDR3 protein: CASSTRTEARSGYTF. Incomplete CDR3 DNA: TGTGCCAGTAGTACTCGGACAGAAGCCAGGAGTGGC.

The CDR3 DNA, read in part, is TGTGCCATCAGCGTGGGGGGTGCTCTAGGAAACACC. This encodes CAISVGGALGNT. The complete CDR3 reads CAISVGGALGNTIYF. V is TRBV10-3 and J is TRBJ1-3, with D possibly TRBD1 on 5 matching bases. The CDR3 end lies 3 residues beyond the end of the read and is filled in from the germline J gene. The CDR3 has 15 amino acids. Germline values: CDR1 ENHRY, CDR2 SYGVKD. Trimming took off 6 bases at V and 4 bases at J, with 16 bases between the two ends.

On this clone: The read ends 3 residues before the CDR3 terminus; that terminus is restored from the germline J gene. The V call is TRBV7-2, the J call TRBJ1-4, with a weak D call TRBD1 (5 bases). The CDR3 totals 14 residues. CDR1 and CDR2 from the germline V gene are SGHTA and FQGNSA. V lost 7 bases, J lost 8 bases, and 17 bases lay in between. CDR3 loop: CASTHDSPGEKLFF. The DNA read from the CDR3 is TGTGCCAGCACACACGACAGCCCCGGAGAAAAA.

To note about this clone: The CDR3 end falls 3 residues outside the read, so it is completed with the germline J gene. The J gene is TRBJ2-7, the V gene TRBV4-2; 9 bases map to TRBD1. V shed 0 bases and J 5 bases; nucleotides not matched to a gene: 5. Germline V CDR1 and CDR2: LGHNA, YNFKEQ. CDR3 length equals 15 residues. CDR3 DNA, as far as it was read: TGTGCCAGCAGCCAAGAGGGGACAGGGCCCCACGAG. It codes for CASSQEGTGPHE. The full CDR3 is CASSQEGTGPHEQYF.

CDR3 region: CSARDQRGYTF. The sequenced part of the CDR3 DNA is TGCAGTGCTAGAGATCAGAGGGGC. This chain links TRBV20-1 with TRBJ1-2; D unclear. The read ends 3 residues shy of where the CDR3 ends; the end is completed using the germline J gene. CDR3 length: 11 residues. Germline CDR1 is DFQATT and CDR2 is SNEGSKA (reference sequence).

With regard to this clone: The read finishes 3 residues shy of the CDR3 end, and the germline J gene is used to complete it. V gene TRBV18 combines with J gene TRBJ1-2; the match to TRBD1 covers 12 bases. This CDR3 spans 15 amino acids. Germline V CDR1 and CDR2: KGHSH, LQKENI. The CDR3 reads CASSPGTGGSYDYTF. The CDR3 bases that were read are TGTGCCAGCTCACCAGGGACAGGGGGCTCCTACGAC.

This CDR3 is CATRQGKGNQPQHF. Incomplete CDR3 DNA: TGTGCCACCCGACAGGGGAAGGGCAATCAGCCC. The chain employs TRBV10-3 and TRBJ1-5; 8 positions agree with TRBD1. With the read ending 3 residues before the CDR3 end, the germline J gene is used to fill in that end. The CDR3 has 14 residues. J lost 2 bases, V lost 10 bases, and 7 bases had no gene match. Germline values: CDR1 ENHRY, CDR2 SYGVKD.

Worth noting for this clone: The CDR3 goes on 3 residues after the read ends, and that part is filled in from the germline J gene. The chain recombines TRBV11-1 with TRBJ2-2; TRBD1 matches 7 bases. CDR1 SGHAT and CDR2 FQDESV come from the germline V gene (reference sequence). The V segment lost 4 bases and the J segment 7 bases; nucleotides outside the gene matches: 6. CDR3 size: 14 residues. CDR3 DNA, as far as it was read: TGTGCCAGCAGCTACACAGGGGTTAGCGGGGAG. Translating gives CASSYTGVSGE. The whole CDR3 sequence reads CASSYTGVSGELFF.

As to this clone: Read coverage stops 3 residues before the CDR3 terminus; the germline J gene supplies the remainder. The V gene is TRBV11-2, the J gene TRBJ2-7, with D perhaps matching TRBD2 (5 bases). Germline CDR1 SGHAT, CDR2 FQNNGV. Trimming cost V 2 bases and J 6 bases, with 8 bases left between them. The CDR3 runs to 12 residues. The part of the CDR3 DNA that was read is TGTGCCAGCAGCTTAACGGCGGGCGAG. Protein product: CASSLTAGE. The whole CDR3 sequence reads CASSLTAGEQYF.

A remark on this clone: The CDR3 extends 3 residues past the end of the read, so its final part is completed from the germline J gene. The chain carries TRBV20-1 and TRBJ1-1; D is undetermined. Trimming cost V 3 bases and J 6 bases, with 11 bases left between them. This CDR3 has 12 amino acids. The germline V gene encodes CDR1 DFQATT and CDR2 SNEGSKA (reference sequence). The CDR3 spells CSASPQSPEAFF. CDR3 DNA (partial): TGCAGTGCTAGCCCACAGAGCCCTGAA.

As concerns this clone: The read is 3 residues too short to cover the CDR3 end, so that end is filled in from the germline J gene. This chain connects TRBV5-1 to TRBJ2-5; tentative D call: TRBD1 (6 bases). Germline CDR1 SGHRS, CDR2 YFSETQ. V lost 3 bases and J 4 bases, leaving 16 bases between the germline ends. This CDR3 spans 15 amino acids. CDR3 sequence: CASSYSGTKGETQYF. The part of the CDR3 DNA that was read is TGCGCCAGCAGCTATTCCGGGACAAAGGGAGAGACC. Full variable domain (rest looked up from reference TRBV5-1 and TRBJ2-5): KAGVTQTPRYLIKTRGQQVTLSCSPISGHRSVSWYQQTPGQGLQFLFEYFSETQRNKGNFPGRFSGRQFSNSRSEMNVSTLELGDSALYLCASSYSGTKGETQYFGPGTRLLVL.

A word on this clone: The CDR3 end falls 3 residues outside the read, so it is completed with the germline J gene. The chain combines TRBV20-1 with TRBJ2-7; D call uncertain. Germline CDR1 reads DFQATT; CDR2 reads SNEGSKA (reference sequence). Trimming left V 1 base short and J 1 base short, with 8 bases between. This CDR3 has 13 residues. The sequenced CDR3 bases are TGCAGTGCTAGAGTGGAAGGGTCCTACGAG. Amino acids: CSARVEGSYE. The whole CDR3 region reads CSARVEGSYEQYF.

On this clone itself: The read terminates 3 residues ahead of where the CDR3 ends, so the germline J gene completes it. The chain is built from TRBV20-1 and TRBJ1-2, with D possibly TRBD1 on 5 matching bases. Germline lookup yields CDR1 DFQATT and CDR2 SNEGSKA (reference sequence). V lost 3 bases and J lost 2, with 7 bases in between. The CDR3 runs to 12 residues. CDR3 DNA, as far as it was read: TGCAGTGCTAGCCCAGGGAACTATGGC. Translated, it gives CSASPGNYG. The whole CDR3 reads CSASPGNYGYTF.

As to this clone: The CDR3 extends 3 residues past the end of the read, so its final part is completed from the germline J gene. The genes are TRBV19 and TRBJ1-1; TRBD1 agrees at 7 bases. Germline loops: CDR1 LNHDA, CDR2 SQIVND (reference sequence). The CDR3 runs 19 residues. V lost 5 bases, J lost 1 base, and 19 bases stayed unmatched. The CDR3 protein is CASSWGASDRDRGNTEAFF. The part of the CDR3 DNA that was read is TGTGCCAGTAGTTGGGGGGCCAGCGACAGGGATCGAGGGAACACTGAA.

Note on this clone: The DNA ends 3 residues before the CDR3 does, and the rest of the CDR3 is filled in from the germline J gene. The chain recombines TRBV18 with TRBJ2-4; no clear D. The germline V gene encodes CDR1 KGHSH and CDR2 LQKENI. The CDR3 consists of 13 residues. CDR3 DNA, as far as it was read: TGTGCCAGCTCACACACGTCTAACTATGGT. Translating it yields CASSHTSNYG. The full-length CDR3 reads as CASSHTSNYGQYF.

CDR3 amino acids: CASSPRTAGLGETQYF. The CDR3 DNA, read in part, is TGTGCCAGCTCACCTCGAACAGCGGGGCTTGGAGAGACC. V usage is TRBV18 and J usage is TRBJ2-5; 7 bases line up with TRBD2. The read gets to within 3 residues of the CDR3 end, and the germline J gene fills in the rest. V was clipped by 3 bases and J by 4 bases; unmatched bases: 11. From germline, CDR1 is KGHSH and CDR2 LQKENI. There are 16 residues in the CDR3.

Regarding this clone: The read ends 3 residues early relative to the CDR3; the germline J gene fills the gap. V usage is TRBV24-1 and J usage is TRBJ2-5; 7 positions match TRBD1. The V and J ends lost 2 bases and 2 bases, in that order; junction bases with no gene match: 1. The CDR3 length is 14 residues. Germline V gene lookup returns CDR1 KGHDR and CDR2 SFDVKD. The CDR3 reads CATSDSGGQETQYF. Partial CDR3 DNA: TGTGCCACCAGTGATTCAGGGGGACAAGAGACC.

CDR3 DNA, as far as it was read: TGTGCCATCAGCACCGGGACAGGGGGTTCACCC. Translated: CAISTGTGGSP. The entire CDR3 protein is CAISTGTGGSPLHF. This chain uses TRBV10-3 with TRBJ1-6; 11 bases are a match to TRBD1. The sequenced fragment ends 3 residues before the CDR3 boundary, so the rest is inferred from the germline J gene. The CDR3 has 14 amino acids. J was trimmed by 9 bases and V by 6 bases; bases with no gene match: 4. CDR1 and CDR2 (germline): ENHRY, SYGVKD.

On this clone: With the read ending 3 residues before the CDR3 end, the germline J gene is used to fill in that end. The rearrangement links TRBV7-2 to TRBJ1-2; D is perhaps TRBD1 (5 bases). CDR1 and CDR2 from the germline V gene are SGHTA and FQGNSA. The CDR3 spans 14 residues. Here the CDR3 reads CAIRTSGTTDTYTF. The DNA read from the CDR3 is TGTGCCATCCGGACTAGCGGGACCACAGATACC. Supplemented by reference TRBV7-2 and TRBJ1-2, the full variable domain reads GAGVSQSPSNKVTEKGKDVELRCDPISGHTALYWYRQSLGQGLEFLIYFQGNSAPDKSGLPSDRFSAERTGGSVSTLTIQRTQQEDSAVYLCAIRTSGTTDTYTFGSGTRLTVV.

Regarding this clone: The read terminates 3 residues ahead of where the CDR3 ends, so the germline J gene completes it. The rearrangement links TRBV5-1 to TRBJ2-3, with D perhaps matching TRBD2 (6 bases). CDR1 SGHRS and CDR2 YFSETQ come from the germline V gene. The CDR3 is 18 amino acids. The V end lost 3 bases, the J end lost 2 bases, and 22 bases lay between the germline ends. CDR3 residues: CASSSGVSMGEVTDTQYF. The covered CDR3 bases are TGCGCCAGCAGCTCGGGGGTCTCGATGGGGGAAGTCACAGATACG.

In the case of this clone: The read halts 3 residues ahead of the CDR3 end, with the missing end drawn from the germline J gene. The rearrangement links TRBV29-1 to TRBJ2-3; 9 nucleotides agree with TRBD1. CDR3 size: 15 residues. The germline V gene encodes CDR1 SQVTM and CDR2 ANQGSEA. Trimming at V came to 6 bases and at J to 5 bases, leaving 12 bases not matched to a gene. The CDR3 sequence: CSVDGTRDRVDTQYF. The sequenced part of the CDR3 DNA is TGCAGCGTCGATGGGACCCGGGACAGGGTAGATACG.

A remark on this clone: The CDR3 goes on 3 residues after the read ends, and that part is filled in from the germline J gene. V is TRBV10-3 and J is TRBJ2-7; 10 bases align to TRBD1. CDR3 length: 15 amino acids. The germline CDR1 and CDR2 sequences are ENHRY and SYGVKD. V lost 4 bases to trimming and J lost 6 bases; unmatched junction nucleotides: 9. The sequenced part of the CDR3 DNA is TGTGCCATCAGTGGCCGGACAGGGGGATTGGGCGAG. Translating gives CAISGRTGGLGE. The CDR3, in full, reads CAISGRTGGLGEQYF.

Concerning this clone itself: With the read ending 3 residues before the CDR3 end, the germline J gene is used to fill in that end. The rearrangement joins TRBV19 to TRBJ2-4, with TRBD2 matching 7 bases. This CDR3 is 14 amino acids long. The germline gives CDR1 LNHDA, CDR2 SQIVND (reference sequence). The sequenced CDR3 bases are TGTGCCAGTAGTATTTGGGGGGGTGACTATGGT. It encodes CASSIWGGDYG. The full CDR3 protein is CASSIWGGDYGQYF.